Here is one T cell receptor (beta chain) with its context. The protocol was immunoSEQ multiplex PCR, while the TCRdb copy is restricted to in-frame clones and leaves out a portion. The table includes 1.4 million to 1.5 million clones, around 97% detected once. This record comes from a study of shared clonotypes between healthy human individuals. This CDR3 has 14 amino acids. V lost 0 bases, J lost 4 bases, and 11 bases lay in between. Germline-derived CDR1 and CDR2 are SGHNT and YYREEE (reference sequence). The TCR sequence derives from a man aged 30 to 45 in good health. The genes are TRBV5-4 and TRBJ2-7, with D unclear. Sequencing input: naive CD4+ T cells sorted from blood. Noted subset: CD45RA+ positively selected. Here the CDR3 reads CASSLAPSSYEQYF. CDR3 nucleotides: TGTGCCAGCAGCTTGGCCCCTAGTAGTTACGAGCAGTACTTC.